This T cell receptor (beta chain) was recorded in a study of blood T cell repertoires in COVID-19. On the study more broadly: Acute-phase and convalescent COVID-19 samples originated in the United States, Italy and Spain. T cells, B-cell-depleted T cells, or PBMCs supplied cDNA or gDNA.

In the original processing: For nucleated cells, counts were estimated from reference gene primer amplification. Sequencing used immunoSEQ multiplex PCR; TCRdb keeps in-frame clones, though not all of them. V and J calls and clone size follow that table, whereas D and trimming were derived from the DNA. The sample carries approximately 71,000 clones, over 75% recorded once. Germline loops: CDR1 MNHEY, CDR2 SVGAGI. The CDR3 has 12 amino acids. Trimming cost V 6 bases and J 9 bases, with 12 bases left between them. Sequenced input: peripheral blood. This chain uses TRBV6-5 with TRBJ2-1; D ambiguous. The TCR originated in a human donor in a cohort sampled during active COVID-19. The CDR3 sequence: CASSTGFAEQFF. CDR3 DNA sequence: TGTGCCAGCAGCACGGGTTTCGCTGAGCAGTTCTTC.